This entry lists 14 T cell receptor beta chains sequenced from one sample in a study of T cell changes during pregnancy in multiple sclerosis. Profiling relied on immunoSEQ multiplex PCR, and the TCRdb table lists in-frame clones only, not all of them. Of about 67,000 clones listed, about 91% are singletons. The sample consisted of peripheral blood, taken after pregnancy. The receptors were gathered from a female donor with multiple sclerosis, enrolled in a pregnancy study.

This chain connects TRBV5-1 to TRBJ2-7, with D maybe TRBD2 (6 bases). The germline gives CDR1 SGHRS, CDR2 YFSETQ. V was shortened by 0 bases and J by 5 bases, with 9 bases between the two germline ends. This CDR3 region has 13 residues. CDR3 coding DNA: TGCGCCAGCAGCTTGGACGGGAGAGACGAGCAGTACTTC. It encodes CASSLDGRDEQYF. The entire variable domain, with the rest obtained from reference TRBV5-1 and TRBJ2-7, is as follows: KAGVTQTPRYLIKTRGQQVTLSCSPISGHRSVSWYQQTPGQGLQFLFEYFSETQRNKGNFPGRFSGRQFSNSRSEMNVSTLELGDSALYLCASSLDGRDEQYFGPGTRLTVT.

The CDR3 DNA reads as TGTGCCAGCAGCTTGAATGGCGGGACTAATGCCGAGACCCAGTACTTC. Its translation is CASSLNGGTNAETQYF. The chain carries TRBV5-4 and TRBJ2-5, with 7 positions matching TRBD2. Germline assignment: CDR1 SGHNT and CDR2 YYREEE (reference sequence). CDR3 length equals 16 residues. V lost 1 base, J lost 5 bases, and 11 bases stayed unmatched.

The genes are TRBV27 and TRBJ2-4, with D hard to call. This CDR3 comprises 13 residues. Germline assignment: CDR1 MNHEY and CDR2 SMNVEV (reference sequence). V lost 2 bases, J lost 1 base, and 3 bases lay in between. CDR3: CASSLAAKNIQYF. CDR3 nucleotide sequence: TGTGCCAGCAGTTTAGCGGCCAAAAACATTCAGTACTTC.

DNA of the CDR3: TGTGCCAGCAGCTTAAACAGGGGCGGGCGGAACACTGAAGCTTTCTTT. It encodes CASSLNRGGRNTEAFF. The chain is built from TRBV7-2 and TRBJ1-1; 7 bases map to TRBD1. Germline V lookup: CDR1 SGHTA, CDR2 FQGNSA. V trimming: 2 bases; J trimming: 1 base; junction bases outside the gene matches: 7. The CDR3 sequence is 16 residues long.

The genes are TRBV6-1 and TRBJ1-2; TRBD1 matches 9 bases. Germline V lookup: CDR1 MNHNS, CDR2 SASEGT. V shed 5 bases, J shed 6 bases, and the junction held 7 bases outside the gene matches. The CDR3 spans 14 residues. CDR3 sequence reads: CASSLTGGLDGYTF. The CDR3, as DNA: TGTGCCAGCAGTTTAACAGGGGGCTTAGATGGCTACACCTTC.

The chain employs TRBV30 and TRBJ1-5; possible D gene TRBD1, 5 bases. CDR1 is GTSNPN and CDR2 is SVGIG in the germline V gene (reference sequence). CDR3 length equals 14 residues. The V end was cut by 1 base, the J end by 6 bases, with 13 bases between. CDR3 sequence (DNA): TGTGCCTGGAGTGGGACAACAGCCGCTCAGCCCCAGCATTTT. As protein: CAWSGTTAAQPQHF.

The chain is built from TRBV6-4 and TRBJ2-1; 10 bases align to TRBD2. From germline, CDR1 is MRHNA and CDR2 SNTAGT. CDR3 length: 16 residues. Trimming removed 2 bases from V and 4 bases from J; junction bases left unmatched: 5. CDR3 sequence: CASSDASGRGYNEQFF. The CDR3 DNA sequence: TGTGCCAGCAGTGACGCGAGCGGGAGGGGTTACAATGAGCAGTTCTTC.

This clone came up many times. CDR3: CAWAGGADNEQFF. The CDR3 DNA follows: TGTGCCTGGGCGGGAGGTGCAGACAATGAGCAGTTCTTC. The gene calls are TRBV30 and TRBJ2-1; 8 nucleotides agree with TRBD2. Germline CDR1 is GTSNPN and CDR2 is SVGIG (reference sequence). CDR3 length equals 13 residues. V dropped 5 bases and J dropped 5; count of bases not matched to a gene: 5. The variable domain in full, completed from reference TRBV30 and TRBJ2-1, reads SQTIHQWPATLVQPVGSPLSLECTVEGTSNPNLYWYRQAAGRGLQLLFYSVGIGQISSEVPQNLSASRPQDRQFILSSKKLLLSDSGFYLCAWAGGADNEQFFGPGTRLTVL.

This clone was counted a single time. V gene TRBV5-4 combines with J gene TRBJ2-5; 8 nucleotides agree with TRBD2. TRBJ2-7 matches the DNA end more closely, so the J call is doubtful. The CDR3 has 15 amino acids. Germline V gives CDR1 SGHNT, CDR2 YYREEE (reference sequence). CDR3 protein: CASSLEGAGAYEQYF. CDR3 nucleotides: TGTGCCAGCAGCTTGGAGGGAGCGGGGGCCTACGAGCAGTACTTC.

J is TRBJ1-5 and V is TRBV19; 9 nucleotides agree with TRBD1. Germline CDR1 is LNHDA and CDR2 is SQIVND (reference sequence). The CDR3 covers 16 residues. The V gene end was trimmed by 5 bases and the J gene end by 7 bases; junction bases not matched to a gene: 12. CDR3 protein: CASSPRDRAVAQPQHF. For the CDR3, the DNA is TGTGCCAGTAGTCCTCGGGACAGGGCGGTAGCACAGCCCCAGCATTTT.

The genes are TRBV10-1 and TRBJ2-6; possibly TRBD2 for D (5 bases). The germline V and J ends were trimmed by 3 bases and 0 bases, with 6 bases remaining between them. CDR3 size: 15 residues. CDR1 is WNHNN and CDR2 is SYGVQD in the germline V gene (reference sequence). The CDR3 sequence: CASSEGGSGANVLTF. The CDR3 region has the DNA TGCGCCAGCAGTGAAGGAGGCTCTGGGGCCAACGTCCTGACTTTC.

This clone was detected only once. The DNA of the CDR3 is TGTGCCAGCAGTTTGGGGGGAACCAAAAACATTCAGTACTTC. This gives the protein CASSLGGTKNIQYF. This chain uses TRBV28 with TRBJ2-4; perhaps TRBD2 as D (6 bases). The CDR3 runs to 14 residues. V gave up 3 bases and J gave up 2 bases, with 8 bases separating them. The germline gives CDR1 MDHEN, CDR2 SYDVKM.

The rearrangement links TRBV5-4 to TRBJ2-7, with 7 bases fitting TRBD1. With 4 bases clipped from V and 0 bases from J, the junction kept 7 bases outside the gene matches. Germline CDR1 SGHNT, CDR2 YYREEE (reference sequence). CDR3 length: 15 amino acids. The CDR3 region is CASSRGQLSSYEQYF. The CDR3 DNA sequence: TGTGCCAGCAGCAGGGGACAGCTAAGCTCCTACGAGCAGTACTTC. Drawing the rest from reference TRBV5-4 and TRBJ2-7, the complete variable domain is ETGVTQSPTHLIKTRGQQVTLRCSSQSGHNTVSWYQQALGQGPQFIFQYYREEENGRGNFPPRFSGLQFPNYSSELNVNALELDDSALYLCASSRGQLSSYEQYFGPGTRLTVT.

The chain carries TRBV7-9 and TRBJ2-3; 7 bases agree with TRBD1. The CDR3 loop spans 15 amino acids. V dropped 5 bases and J dropped 4; count of bases not matched to a gene: 9. Germline loops: CDR1 SEHNR, CDR2 FQNEAQ (reference sequence). CDR3 loop: CASSNRQGLADTQYF. In DNA, the CDR3 is TGTGCCAGCAGCAACCGACAGGGCCTAGCAGATACGCAGTATTTT.